This TCR beta chain is from a study of blood T cell repertoires in COVID-19. Study-wide background: There were acute and convalescent COVID-19 samples, and they came from the United States, Italy and Spain.

This CDR3 contains 12 residues. CDR1 and CDR2 from the germline V gene are SGHTA and FQGNSA. Between the trimmed V and J ends, which lost 5 bases and 4 bases, there was a span of 9 bases. Authors' methods: Amplification of reference gene primers provided the estimated nucleated cell counts. Libraries were prepared by immunoSEQ multiplex PCR; TCRdb keeps only in-frame clonotypes and omits some of them. The DNA was the basis for D and trimming; V, J and clone size are from that table. This table holds about 80,000 clones, about 83% found once. The sequence derives from a woman of 80 years or more with active or convalescent COVID-19. The sample comprised peripheral blood. This sequence joins TRBV7-2 and TRBJ2-7; D is possibly TRBD2 (5 bases). The CDR3 bases are TGTGCCAGCAGCCCAAGACTATACGAGCAGTACTTC. It yields the protein CASSPRLYEQYF.